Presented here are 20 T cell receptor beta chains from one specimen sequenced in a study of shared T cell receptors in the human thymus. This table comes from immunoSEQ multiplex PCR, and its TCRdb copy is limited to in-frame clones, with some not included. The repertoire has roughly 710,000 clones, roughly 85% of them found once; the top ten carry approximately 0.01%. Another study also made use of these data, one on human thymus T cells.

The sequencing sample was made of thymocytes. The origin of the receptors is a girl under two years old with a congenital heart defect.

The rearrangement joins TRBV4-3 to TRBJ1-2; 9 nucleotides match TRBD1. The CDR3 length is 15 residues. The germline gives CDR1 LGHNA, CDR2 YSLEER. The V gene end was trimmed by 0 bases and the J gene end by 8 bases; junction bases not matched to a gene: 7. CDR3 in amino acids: CASSQDSGTGFGYTF. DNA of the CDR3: TGCGCCAGCAGCCAAGACAGCGGGACAGGGTTCGGCTACACCTTC.

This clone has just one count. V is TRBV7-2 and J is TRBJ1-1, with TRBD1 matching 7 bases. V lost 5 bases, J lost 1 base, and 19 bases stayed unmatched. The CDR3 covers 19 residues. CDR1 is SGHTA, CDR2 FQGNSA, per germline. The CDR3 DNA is TGTGCCAGCAGCCTCGCAAGAGACAGGGAGGAGAATCCGAACACTGAAGCTTTCTTT. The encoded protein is CASSLARDREENPNTEAFF. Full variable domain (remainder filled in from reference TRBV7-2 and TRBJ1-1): GAGVSQSPSNKVTEKGKDVELRCDPISGHTALYWYRQSLGQGLEFLIYFQGNSAPDKSGLPSDRFSAERTGGSVSTLTIQRTQQEDSAVYLCASSLARDREENPNTEAFFGQGTRLTVV.

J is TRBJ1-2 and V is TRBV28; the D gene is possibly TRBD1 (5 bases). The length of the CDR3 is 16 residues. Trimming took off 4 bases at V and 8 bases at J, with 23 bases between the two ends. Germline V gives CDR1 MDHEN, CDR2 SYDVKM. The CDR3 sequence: CASSSALGKGVVGYTF. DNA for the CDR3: TGTGCCAGCAGTTCCGCCCTGGGCAAAGGGGTTGTCGGCTACACCTTC.

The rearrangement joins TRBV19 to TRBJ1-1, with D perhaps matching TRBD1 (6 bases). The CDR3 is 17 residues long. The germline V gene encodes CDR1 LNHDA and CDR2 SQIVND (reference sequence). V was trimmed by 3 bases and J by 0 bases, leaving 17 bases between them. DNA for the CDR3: TGTGCCAGTAGTATTTATCAGGACAGCGTCATGAACACTGAAGCTTTCTTT. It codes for CASSIYQDSVMNTEAFF.

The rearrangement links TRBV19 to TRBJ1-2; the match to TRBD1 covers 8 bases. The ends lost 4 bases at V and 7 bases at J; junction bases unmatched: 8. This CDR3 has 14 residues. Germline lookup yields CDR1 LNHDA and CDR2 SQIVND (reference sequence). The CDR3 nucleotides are TGTGCCAGTAGTACCCGAGACAGGGGCGGTGGCTACACCTTC. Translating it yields CASSTRDRGGGYTF.

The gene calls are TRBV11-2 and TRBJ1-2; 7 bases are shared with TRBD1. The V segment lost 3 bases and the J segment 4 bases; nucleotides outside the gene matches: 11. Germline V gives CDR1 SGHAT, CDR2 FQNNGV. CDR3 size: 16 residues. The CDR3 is CASSFPGQPGSYGYTF. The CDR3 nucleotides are TGTGCCAGCAGCTTTCCGGGACAGCCCGGGAGCTATGGCTACACCTTC.

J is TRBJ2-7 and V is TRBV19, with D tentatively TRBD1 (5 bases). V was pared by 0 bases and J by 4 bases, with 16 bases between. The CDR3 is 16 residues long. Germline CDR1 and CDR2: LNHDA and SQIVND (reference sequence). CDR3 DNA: TGTGCCAGTAGTATAGATGGACAAGGGATTGCGTACGAGCAGTACTTC. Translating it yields CASSIDGQGIAYEQYF. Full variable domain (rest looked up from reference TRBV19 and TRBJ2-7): DGGITQSPKYLFRKEGQNVTLSCEQNLNHDAMYWYRQDPGQGLRLIYYSQIVNDFQKGDIAEGYSVSREKKESFPLTVTSAQKNPTAFYLCASSIDGQGIAYEQYFGPGTRLTVT.

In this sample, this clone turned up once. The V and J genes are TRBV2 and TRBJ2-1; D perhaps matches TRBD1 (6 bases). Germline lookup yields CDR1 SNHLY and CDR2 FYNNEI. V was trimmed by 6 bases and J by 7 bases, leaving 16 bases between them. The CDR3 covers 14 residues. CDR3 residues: CASSPAWGRNEQFF. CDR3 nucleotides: TGTGCCAGCAGCCCGGCTTGGGGGCGGAATGAGCAGTTCTTC. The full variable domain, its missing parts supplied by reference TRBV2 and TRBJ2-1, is EPEVTQTPSHQVTQMGQEVILRCVPISNHLYFYWYRQILGQKVEFLVSFYNNEISEKSEIFDDQFSVERPDGSNFTLKIRSTKLEDSAMYFCASSPAWGRNEQFFGPGTRLTVL.

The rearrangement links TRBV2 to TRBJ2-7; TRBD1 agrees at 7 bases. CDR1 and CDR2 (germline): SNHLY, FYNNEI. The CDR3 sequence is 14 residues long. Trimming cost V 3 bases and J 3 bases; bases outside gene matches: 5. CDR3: CASSDLDRSYEQYF. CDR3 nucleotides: TGTGCCAGCAGTGATTTGGACAGGAGCTACGAGCAGTACTTC.

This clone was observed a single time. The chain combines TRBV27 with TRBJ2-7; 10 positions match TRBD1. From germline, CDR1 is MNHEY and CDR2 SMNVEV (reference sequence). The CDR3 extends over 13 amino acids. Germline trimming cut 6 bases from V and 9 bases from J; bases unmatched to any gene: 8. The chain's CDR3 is CASRRRTGGGQYF. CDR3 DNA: TGTGCCAGCAGACGAAGGACAGGGGGTGGGCAGTACTTC.

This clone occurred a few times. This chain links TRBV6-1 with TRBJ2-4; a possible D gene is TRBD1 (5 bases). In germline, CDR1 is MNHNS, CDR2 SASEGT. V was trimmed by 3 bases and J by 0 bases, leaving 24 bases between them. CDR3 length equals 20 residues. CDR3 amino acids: CASSEGRSVTRILAKNIQYF. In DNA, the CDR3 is TGTGCCAGCAGTGAGGGGCGGAGCGTCACGAGAATCCTAGCCAAAAACATTCAGTACTTC.

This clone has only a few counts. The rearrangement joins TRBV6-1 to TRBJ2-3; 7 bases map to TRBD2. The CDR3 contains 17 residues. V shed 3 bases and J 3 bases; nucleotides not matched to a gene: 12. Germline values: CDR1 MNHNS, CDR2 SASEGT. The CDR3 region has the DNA TGTGCCAGCAGTGAGTTCGGGACTAACGAGGTTACAGATACGCAGTATTTT. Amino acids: CASSEFGTNEVTDTQYF.

CDR3 sequence (DNA): TGTGCCAGCAGGTCTGCGCTAGCGGGGGGCGGGGAGAACATTCAGTACTTC. The encoded protein is CASRSALAGGGENIQYF. The V and J genes are TRBV2 and TRBJ2-4, with 11 bases aligning to TRBD2. This CDR3 is built from 17 residues. Germline CDR1 SNHLY, CDR2 FYNNEI. V was clipped by 6 bases and J by 7 bases; unmatched bases: 14.

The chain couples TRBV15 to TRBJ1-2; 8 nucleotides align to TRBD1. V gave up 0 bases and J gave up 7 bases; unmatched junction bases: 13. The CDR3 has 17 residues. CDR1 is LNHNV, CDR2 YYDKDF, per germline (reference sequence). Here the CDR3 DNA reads TGTGCCACCAGCAGAGATTTCGGGATAGGACAGGGAGGTGGCTACACCTTC. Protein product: CATSRDFGIGQGGGYTF.

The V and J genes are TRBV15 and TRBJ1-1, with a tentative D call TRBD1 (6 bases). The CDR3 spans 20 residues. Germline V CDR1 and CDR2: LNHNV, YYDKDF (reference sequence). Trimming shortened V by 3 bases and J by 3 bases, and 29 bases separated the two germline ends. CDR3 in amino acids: CATSRTQRLRTVGADTEAFF. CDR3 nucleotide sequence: TGTGCCACCAGCAGGACGCAGCGGCTTAGGACAGTGGGAGCGGACACTGAAGCTTTCTTT. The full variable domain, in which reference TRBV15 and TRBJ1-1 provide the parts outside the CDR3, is DAMVIQNPRYQVTQFGKPVTLSCSQTLNHNVMYWYQQKSSQAPKLLFHYYDKDFNNEADTPDNFQSRRPNTSFCFLDIRSPGLGDTAMYLCATSRTQRLRTVGADTEAFFGQGTRLTVV.

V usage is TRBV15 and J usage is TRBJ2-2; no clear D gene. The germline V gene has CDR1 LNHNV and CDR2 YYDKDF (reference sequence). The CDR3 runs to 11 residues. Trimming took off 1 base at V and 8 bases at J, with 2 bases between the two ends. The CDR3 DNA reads TGTGCCACCAGCAGAGCGGGGGAGCTGTTTTTT. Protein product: CATSRAGELFF.

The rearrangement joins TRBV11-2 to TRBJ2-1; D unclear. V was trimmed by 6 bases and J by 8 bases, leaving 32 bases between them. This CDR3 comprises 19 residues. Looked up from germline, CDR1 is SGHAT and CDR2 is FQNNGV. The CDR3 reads CASSVSRLPNRENRHEQFF. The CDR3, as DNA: TGTGCCAGCAGTGTTAGCCGCCTTCCGAATAGAGAGAATCGGCATGAGCAGTTCTTC. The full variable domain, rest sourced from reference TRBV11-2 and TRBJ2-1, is EAGVAQSPRYKIIEKRQSVAFWCNPISGHATLYWYQQILGQGPKLLIQFQNNGVVDDSQLPKDRFSAERLKGVDSTLKIQPAKLEDSAVYLCASSVSRLPNRENRHEQFFGPGTRLTVL.

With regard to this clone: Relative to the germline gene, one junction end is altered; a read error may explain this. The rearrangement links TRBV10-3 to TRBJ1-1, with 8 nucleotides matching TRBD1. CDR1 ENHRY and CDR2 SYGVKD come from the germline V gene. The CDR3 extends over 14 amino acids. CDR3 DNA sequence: TGTGTCATCAGTGAGGGACAGGACTGGGCTGAAGCTTTCTTT. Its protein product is CVISEGQDWAEAFF.

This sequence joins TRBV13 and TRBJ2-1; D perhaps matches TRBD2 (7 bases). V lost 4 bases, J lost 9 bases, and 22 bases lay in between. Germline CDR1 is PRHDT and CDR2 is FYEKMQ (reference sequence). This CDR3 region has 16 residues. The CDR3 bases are TGTGCCAGCAGCTCCACCTTCGGAGGGGGGGGTCCTGAGCAGTTCTTC. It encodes CASSSTFGGGGPEQFF.

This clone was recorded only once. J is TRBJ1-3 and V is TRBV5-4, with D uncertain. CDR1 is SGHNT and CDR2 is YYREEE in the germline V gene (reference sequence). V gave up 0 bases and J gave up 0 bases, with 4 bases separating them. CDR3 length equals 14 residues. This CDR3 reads CASSLGGSGNTIYF. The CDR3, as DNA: TGTGCCAGCAGCTTGGGCGGCTCTGGAAACACCATATATTTT.